These 4 T cell receptor beta chains were sequenced from one sample in a study of T cells in Graves' hyperthyroidism and ophthalmopathy. TCR beta CDR3 sequences were amplified from RNA transcripts. Using the HTBI primer set, a first-round RT-PCR was run on the TCR CDR3. TCRdb redid the calling of the multiplex PCR reads with MiXCR, one entry per CDR3 protein. The data show 300,000 or so distinct CDR3 sequences, 17% seen once. The material sequenced was blood. The receptors come from a woman aged 55-75 years with Graves' ophthalmopathy.

This clonotype occurred many times. The chain is built from TRBV5-6 and TRBJ2-3, with 7 bases aligning to TRBD2. The CDR3 has 20 amino acids. Trimming removed 0 bases from V and 5 bases from J; junction bases left unmatched: 21. Looked up from germline, CDR1 is SGHDT and CDR2 is YYEEEE. The chain's CDR3 is CASSLVYGPAGATHRDTQYF. The CDR3 region has the DNA TGTGCCAGCAGCTTGGTGTACGGTCCGGCGGGAGCGACCCATCGAGATACGCAGTATTTT.

A few counts support this clonotype. This chain joins TRBV6-2 or TRBV6-3 and TRBJ1-2, with 7 positions matching TRBD1. Germline V gives CDR1 MNHEY, CDR2 SVGEGT. The CDR3 covers 12 residues. Germline trimming cut 6 bases from V and 6 bases from J; bases unmatched to any gene: 4. The CDR3 reads CASRTGSNGYTF. CDR3 bases: TGTGCCAGCAGGACAGGGTCGAATGGCTACACCTTC.

Many counts were recorded for this clonotype. The genes are TRBV28 and TRBJ2-5, with D maybe TRBD2 (6 bases). The CDR3 covers 14 residues. CDR1 and CDR2 from the germline V gene are MDHEN and SYDVKM. Trimming pared 7 bases from V and 5 bases from J, leaving 17 bases between. In DNA form, the CDR3 reads TGTGCCAGCATGGGGCCCGGGAGTGGGGAGACCCAGTACTTC. This sequence encodes CASMGPGSGETQYF.

This clonotype was counted ten times or more. The chain employs TRBV5-1 and TRBJ2-3; TRBD2 matches 10 bases. V gave up 4 bases and J gave up 5 bases; unmatched junction bases: 10. The CDR3 length is 16 residues. CDR1 is SGHRS, CDR2 YFSETQ, per germline. In DNA form, the CDR3 reads TGCGCCAGCAGCACAGGTTCGGCTAGCGGGGGAGATACGCAGTATTTT. Its protein is CASSTGSASGGDTQYF.